A selection of T cell receptor beta chains follows, all from one sample in a study of cytomegalovirus exposure and HLA in healthy donors. Clones were read by immunoSEQ multiplex PCR, and TCRdb kept only the in-frame ones, dropping some. The sample lists about 170,000 clones, roughly four fifths occurring once. The specimen was PBMCs. All receptors come from a woman between 18 and 29 years old in good health and CMV-seropositive. The CDR3 runs from the conserved cysteine through the conserved F or W. A D gene is named only where the DNA matches it firmly. The size of a clone is reported for some rows only, either as once, few or many, or as a class for expanded clones.

size	V	D	J	CDR3	DNA
-	TRBV10-3	TRBD1	TRBJ1-6	CAISSVPGQDNSPLHF	TGTGCCATCAGTTCGGTTCCGGGACAGGATAATTCACCCCTCCACTTT
-	TRBV5-6	-	TRBJ1-3	CASSFRSPSGNTIYF	TGTGCCAGCAGCTTCCGGTCCCCCTCTGGAAACACCATATATTTT
-	TRBV18	TRBD2	TRBJ2-7	CASSPSLAAGGYEQYF	TGTGCCAGCTCACCAAGCCTAGCGGCCGGGGGGTACGAGCAGTACTTC
-	TRBV28	TRBD2	TRBJ2-5	CASSPWTSGAETQYF	TGTGCCAGCAGTCCGTGGACTAGCGGGGCGGAGACCCAGTACTTC
-	TRBV6-5	-	TRBJ2-3	CASSYRGMSGDTQYF	TGTGCCAGCAGTTACCGAGGAATGAGCGGGGATACGCAGTATTTT
-	TRBV19	TRBD1	TRBJ1-1	CAARGQGASGEAFF	TGTGCCGCCCGCGGACAGGGGGCGAGTGGTGAAGCTTTCTTT
few	TRBV27	-	TRBJ1-6	CASTSEGLNSPLHF	TGTGCCAGCACATCAGAGGGATTGAATTCACCCCTCCACTTT
-	TRBV7-9	-	TRBJ2-4	CASSFFNSKNIQYF	TGTGCCAGCAGCTTTTTCAATTCCAAAAACATTCAGTACTTC
-	TRBV7-2	-	TRBJ1-1	CASSLTGGAPFF	TGTGCCAGCAGCCTTACGGGGGGGGCACCGTTCTTT
-	TRBV9	-	TRBJ2-1	CASSVDSGSYNEQFF	TGTGCCAGCAGCGTAGATTCAGGTTCCTACAATGAGCAGTTCTTC
-	TRBV6-5	-	TRBJ1-4	CASSYSRLSKGGKLFF	TGTGCCAGCAGTTACTCCCGACTGTCTAAAGGGGGAAAACTGTTTTTT
-	TRBV7-3	TRBD1	TRBJ2-1	CASSLLDRDNEQFF	TGTGCCAGCAGCCTACTAGACAGGGACAATGAGCAGTTCTTC
-	TRBV5-4	-	TRBJ2-3	CASSLLAGGTQYF	TGTGCCAGCAGCTTATTAGCAGGAGGTACGCAGTATTTT
-	TRBV2	TRBD1	TRBJ2-6	CASSDVRGSGANVLTF	TGTGCCAGCAGTGACGTCAGGGGGTCTGGGGCCAACGTCCTGACTTTC
-	TRBV30	-	TRBJ1-3	CAWNIQGAGNTIYF	TGTGCCTGGAACATACAGGGAGCGGGAAACACCATATATTTT
-	TRBV9	TRBD2	TRBJ2-2	CASSVAIGLAGNTGELFF	TGTGCCAGCAGCGTAGCGATAGGACTAGCGGGGAACACCGGGGAGCTGTTTTTT
-	TRBV7-7	TRBD2	TRBJ2-5	CASSQLAGDQEAQYF	TGTGCTAGCAGCCAACTAGCGGGGGACCAAGAGGCCCAGTACTTC
once	TRBV7-9	TRBD1	TRBJ2-5	CASSLVSNRGQETQYF	TGTGCCAGCAGCTTAGTCTCCAACAGGGGGCAAGAGACCCAGTACTTC
few	TRBV7-9	-	TRBJ1-4	CASSFRRRGREKLFF	TGTGCCAGCAGCTTTCGACGCAGGGGTCGCGAAAAACTGTTTTTT
-	TRBV28	-	TRBJ2-3	CASSRPLAVTSTDTQYF	TGTGCCAGCAGCCGCCCTTTAGCGGTTACTAGCACAGATACGCAGTATTTT
once	TRBV7-2	TRBD1	TRBJ1-2	CASSLAGGTGGHGYTF	TGTGCCAGCAGCTTAGCCGGCGGGACAGGGGGGCATGGCTACACCTTC
-	TRBV10-3	-	TRBJ1-5	CAISDGQNEQPQHF	TGTGCCATCAGTGATGGACAGAACGAGCAGCCCCAGCATTTT
-	TRBV6-6	TRBD1	TRBJ2-5	CASRQGAGETQYF	TGTGCCAGCAGGCAGGGGGCTGGGGAGACCCAGTACTTC
-	TRBV7-9	-	TRBJ1-3	CASIFYTTAISGNTIYF	TGTGCCAGCATCTTCTACACGACAGCTATCTCTGGAAACACCATATATTTT
-	TRBV6-1	TRBD2	TRBJ2-3	CASSKGRTSGDTDTQYF	TGTGCCAGCAGTAAAGGAAGGACTAGCGGGGACACAGATACGCAGTATTTT